What follows is one TCR beta chain and its context. This sample was included in a study of blood T cell repertoires in COVID-19. Study summary: In each case, the material was cDNA or gDNA derived from T cells, B-cell-depleted T cells, or PBMCs.

Participants came from roughly 24 US areas, aged roughly 18 to 100 years. Within 2 weeks before study entry, exposed participants met a COVID-19 case. CDR1 and CDR2 (germline): SNHLY, FYNNEI. This CDR3 region has 14 residues. Trimming took 10 bases from V and 1 from J, leaving 13 bases between them. Study processing details: Estimation of nucleated cell counts relied on the amplification of reference gene primers. Method: immunoSEQ multiplex PCR; TCRdb's copy keeps in-frame clones and lacks some. The D gene and trimming were derived from the DNA, and the V and J assignments and clone size from that table. The sample lists 300,000 to 350,000 clones, 90% occurring once.

Specimen: PBMCs or T cells enriched from blood (not recorded which). The source of this sequence is a woman younger than 45 who had been exposed to COVID-19. This chain joins TRBV2 and TRBJ2-2, with no clear D. The CDR3: CATKTSGNTGELFF. CDR3 DNA: TGTGCCACCAAAACGTCGGGGAACACCGGGGAGCTGTTTTTT.